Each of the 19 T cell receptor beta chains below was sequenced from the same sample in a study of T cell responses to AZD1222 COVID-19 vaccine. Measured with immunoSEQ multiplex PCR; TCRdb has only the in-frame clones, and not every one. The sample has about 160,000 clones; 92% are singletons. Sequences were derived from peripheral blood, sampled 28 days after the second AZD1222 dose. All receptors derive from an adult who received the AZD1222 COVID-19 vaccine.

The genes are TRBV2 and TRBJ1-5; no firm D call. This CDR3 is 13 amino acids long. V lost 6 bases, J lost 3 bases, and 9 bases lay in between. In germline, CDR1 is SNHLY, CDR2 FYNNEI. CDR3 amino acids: CASRVGNNQPQHF. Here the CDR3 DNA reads TGTGCCAGCAGGGTCGGAAACAATCAGCCCCAGCATTTT.

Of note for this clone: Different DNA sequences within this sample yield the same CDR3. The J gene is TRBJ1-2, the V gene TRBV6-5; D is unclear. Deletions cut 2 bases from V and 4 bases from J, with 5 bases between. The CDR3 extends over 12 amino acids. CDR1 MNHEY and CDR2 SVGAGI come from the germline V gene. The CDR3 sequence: CASSYGSYGYTF. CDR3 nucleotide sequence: TGTGCCAGCAGTTACGGGAGCTATGGCTACACCTTC.

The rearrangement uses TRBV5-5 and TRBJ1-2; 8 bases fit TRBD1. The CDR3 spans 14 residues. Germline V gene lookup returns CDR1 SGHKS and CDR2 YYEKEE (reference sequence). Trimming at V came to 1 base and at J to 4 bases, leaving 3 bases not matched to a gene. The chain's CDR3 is CASSLLGQGYGYTF. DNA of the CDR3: TGTGCCAGCAGCTTGTTAGGACAGGGCTATGGCTACACCTTC.

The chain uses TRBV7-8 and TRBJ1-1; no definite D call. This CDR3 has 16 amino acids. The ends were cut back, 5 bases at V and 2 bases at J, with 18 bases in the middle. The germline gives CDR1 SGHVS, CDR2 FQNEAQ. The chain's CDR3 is CASSPRGPEFNTEAFF. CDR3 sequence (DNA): TGTGCCAGCAGCCCGAGAGGTCCAGAGTTTAACACTGAAGCTTTCTTT.

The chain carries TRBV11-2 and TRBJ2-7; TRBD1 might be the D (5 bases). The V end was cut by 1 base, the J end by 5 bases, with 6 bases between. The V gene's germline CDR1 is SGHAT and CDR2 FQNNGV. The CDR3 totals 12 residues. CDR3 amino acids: CASSLVRDEQYF. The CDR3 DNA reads TGTGCCAGCAGCTTAGTCAGGGACGAGCAGTACTTC.

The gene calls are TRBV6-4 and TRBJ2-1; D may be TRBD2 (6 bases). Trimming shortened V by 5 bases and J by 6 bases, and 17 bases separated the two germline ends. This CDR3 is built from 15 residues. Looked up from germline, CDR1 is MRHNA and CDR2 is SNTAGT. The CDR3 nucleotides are TGTGCCAGCAGTAAGGAGGGGCTAGCCTTCAATGAGCAGTTCTTC. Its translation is CASSKEGLAFNEQFF.

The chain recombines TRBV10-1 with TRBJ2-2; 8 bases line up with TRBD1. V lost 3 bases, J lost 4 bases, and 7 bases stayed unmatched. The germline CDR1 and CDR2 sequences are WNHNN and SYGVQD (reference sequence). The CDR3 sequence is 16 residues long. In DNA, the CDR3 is TGCGCCAGCAGTGAAATCCAGGGGGCTGGCACCGGGGAGCTGTTTTTT. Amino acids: CASSEIQGAGTGELFF.

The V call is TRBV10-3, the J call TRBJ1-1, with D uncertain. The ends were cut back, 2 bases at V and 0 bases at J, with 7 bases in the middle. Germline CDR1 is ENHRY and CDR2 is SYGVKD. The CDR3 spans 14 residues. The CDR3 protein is CAISEAQLNTEAFF. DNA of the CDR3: TGTGCCATCAGTGAGGCACAGCTGAACACTGAAGCTTTCTTT.

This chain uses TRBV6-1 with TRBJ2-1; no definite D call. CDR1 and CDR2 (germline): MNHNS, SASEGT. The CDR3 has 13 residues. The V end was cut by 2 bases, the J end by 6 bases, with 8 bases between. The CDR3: CASSEILPNEQFF. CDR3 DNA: TGTGCCAGCAGTGAAATACTGCCCAATGAGCAGTTCTTC.

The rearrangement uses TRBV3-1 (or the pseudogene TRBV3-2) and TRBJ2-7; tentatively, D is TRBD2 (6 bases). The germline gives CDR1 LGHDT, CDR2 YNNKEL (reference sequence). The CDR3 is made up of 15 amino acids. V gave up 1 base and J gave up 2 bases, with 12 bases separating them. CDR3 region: CASSQAGGPTYEQYF. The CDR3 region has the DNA TGTGCCAGCAGCCAAGCCGGGGGACCAACCTACGAGCAGTACTTC.

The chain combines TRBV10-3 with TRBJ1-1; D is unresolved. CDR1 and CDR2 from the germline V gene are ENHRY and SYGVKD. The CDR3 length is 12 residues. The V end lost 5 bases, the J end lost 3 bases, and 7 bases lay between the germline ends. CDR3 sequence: CAISPEDTEAFF. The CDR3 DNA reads TGTGCCATCAGTCCCGAAGACACTGAAGCTTTCTTT.

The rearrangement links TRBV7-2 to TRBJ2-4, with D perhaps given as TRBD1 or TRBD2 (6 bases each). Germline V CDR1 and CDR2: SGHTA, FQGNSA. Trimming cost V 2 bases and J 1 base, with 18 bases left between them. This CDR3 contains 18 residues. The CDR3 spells CASSLPPRGGHAKNIQYF. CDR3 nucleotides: TGTGCCAGCAGCTTACCCCCTCGAGGGGGGCACGCCAAAAACATTCAGTACTTC.

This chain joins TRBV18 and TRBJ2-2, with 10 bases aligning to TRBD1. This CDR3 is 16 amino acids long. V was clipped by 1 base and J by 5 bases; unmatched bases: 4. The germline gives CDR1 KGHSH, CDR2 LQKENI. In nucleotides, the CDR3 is TGTGCCAGCTCACCACAGACAGGGGGCCGGACCGGGGAGCTGTTTTTT. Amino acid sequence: CASSPQTGGRTGELFF.

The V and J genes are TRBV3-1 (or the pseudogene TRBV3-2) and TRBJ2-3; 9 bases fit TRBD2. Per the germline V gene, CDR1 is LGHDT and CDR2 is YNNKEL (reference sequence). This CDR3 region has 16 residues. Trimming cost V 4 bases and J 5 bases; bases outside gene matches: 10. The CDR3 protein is CASSPRVAGEGDTQYF. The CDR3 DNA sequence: TGTGCCAGCAGCCCGAGGGTAGCGGGGGAGGGAGATACGCAGTATTTT.

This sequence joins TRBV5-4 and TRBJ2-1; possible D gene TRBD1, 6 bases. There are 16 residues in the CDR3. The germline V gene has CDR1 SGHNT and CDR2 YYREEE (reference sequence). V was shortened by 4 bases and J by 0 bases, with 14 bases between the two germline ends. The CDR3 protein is CASSPTGTSSYNEQFF. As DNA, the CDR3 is TGTGCCAGCAGCCCTACCGGGACAAGCTCCTACAATGAGCAGTTCTTC.

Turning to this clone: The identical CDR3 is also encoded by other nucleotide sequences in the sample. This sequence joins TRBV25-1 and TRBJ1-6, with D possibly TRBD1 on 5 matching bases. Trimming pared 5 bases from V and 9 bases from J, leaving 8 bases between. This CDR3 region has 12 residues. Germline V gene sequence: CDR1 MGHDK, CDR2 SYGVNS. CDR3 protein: CASSQGGSPLHF. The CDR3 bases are TGTGCCAGCAGTCAGGGTGGTTCACCCCTCCACTTT.

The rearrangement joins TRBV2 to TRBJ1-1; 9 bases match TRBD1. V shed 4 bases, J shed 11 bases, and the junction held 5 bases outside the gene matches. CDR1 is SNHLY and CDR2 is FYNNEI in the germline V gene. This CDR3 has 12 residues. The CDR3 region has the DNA TGTGCCAGCAGTGGGACAGGGGTTGAGGCTTTCTTT. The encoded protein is CASSGTGVEAFF.

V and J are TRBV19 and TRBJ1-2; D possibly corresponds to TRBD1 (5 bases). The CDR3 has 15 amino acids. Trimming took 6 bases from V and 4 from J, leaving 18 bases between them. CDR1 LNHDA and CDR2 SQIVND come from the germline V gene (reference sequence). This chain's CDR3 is CASSRRDGGFYGYTF. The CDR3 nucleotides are TGTGCCAGTAGCCGCCGGGACGGGGGGTTCTATGGCTACACCTTC.

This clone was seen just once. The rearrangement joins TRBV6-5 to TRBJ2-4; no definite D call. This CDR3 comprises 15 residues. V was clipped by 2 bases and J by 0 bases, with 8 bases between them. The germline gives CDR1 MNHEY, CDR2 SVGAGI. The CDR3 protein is CASSYGLRAKNIQYF. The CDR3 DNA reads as TGTGCCAGCAGTTACGGGCTAAGAGCCAAAAACATTCAGTACTTC.